This T cell receptor (beta chain) emerged from a study of post-analysis software for immune sequencing data. At the level of the study: The courses of disease that were included comprised relapsing-remitting, secondary progressive and progressive-relapsing multiple sclerosis.

Study findings and constraints: Controls significantly exceeded multiple sclerosis patients in normalized Chao1 diversity. Relative to controls, patients had 4 or 5 TRBV segments at higher frequency, with TRBV5-6, TRBV5-1 and TRBV20-1 among these.

Built from TCR beta cDNA, the libraries had unique molecular identifiers in them. Around 500,000 cDNA molecules were obtained per 1 to 10 million input T cells. MiXCR was run by TCRdb on the PCR reads, yielding one entry per CDR3 protein. The repertoire holds around 700,000 distinct CDR3 sequences, with roughly three fifths as singletons. CDR1 and CDR2 from the germline V gene are SGHTA and FQGNSA. This CDR3 comprises 13 residues. J gave up 12 bases and V 3 bases, and 5 bases lay outside the gene matches. In regard to this clonotype: What it binds is not known.

The V gene is TRBV7-2, the J gene TRBJ1-6; the match to TRBD1 covers 7 bases. Sequenced: blood. This sequence was found in a girl aged 2 to 10 with multiple sclerosis. This CDR3 reads CASSFGTVLPLHF. The CDR3 DNA follows: TGTGCCAGCAGCTTCGGGACAGTTTTACCCCTCCACTTT.